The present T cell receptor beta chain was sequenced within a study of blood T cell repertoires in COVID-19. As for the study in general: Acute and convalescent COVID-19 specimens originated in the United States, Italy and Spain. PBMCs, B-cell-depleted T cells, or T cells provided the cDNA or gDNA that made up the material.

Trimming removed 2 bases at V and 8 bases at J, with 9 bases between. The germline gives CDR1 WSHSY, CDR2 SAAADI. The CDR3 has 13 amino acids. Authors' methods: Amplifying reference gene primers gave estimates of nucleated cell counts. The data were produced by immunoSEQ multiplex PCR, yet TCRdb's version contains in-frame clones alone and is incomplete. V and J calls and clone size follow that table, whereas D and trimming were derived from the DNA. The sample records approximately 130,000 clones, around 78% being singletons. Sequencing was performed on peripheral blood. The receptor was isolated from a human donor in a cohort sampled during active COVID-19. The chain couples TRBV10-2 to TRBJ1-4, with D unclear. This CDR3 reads CASSEGSWEKLFF. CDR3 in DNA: TGCGCCAGCAGTGAGGGGAGCTGGGAAAAACTGTTTTTT.